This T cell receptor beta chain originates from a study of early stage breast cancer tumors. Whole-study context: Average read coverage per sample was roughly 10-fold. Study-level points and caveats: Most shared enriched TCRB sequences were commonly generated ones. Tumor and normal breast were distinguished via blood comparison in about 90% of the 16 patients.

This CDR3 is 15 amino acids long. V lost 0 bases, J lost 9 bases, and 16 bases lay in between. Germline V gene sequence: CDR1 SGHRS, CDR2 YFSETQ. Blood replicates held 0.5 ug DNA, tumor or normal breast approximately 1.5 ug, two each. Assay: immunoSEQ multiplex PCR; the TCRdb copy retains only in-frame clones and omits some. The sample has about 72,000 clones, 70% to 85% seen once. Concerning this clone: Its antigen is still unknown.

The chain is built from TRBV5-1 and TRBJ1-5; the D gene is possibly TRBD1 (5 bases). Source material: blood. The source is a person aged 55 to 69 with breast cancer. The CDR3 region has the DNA TGCGCCAGCAGCTTGGATCCCCAGGGAGAGGGGCCCCAGCATTTT. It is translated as CASSLDPQGEGPQHF.